A single sample is the source of the 20 T cell receptor beta chains below, sequenced in a study of control samples from healthy donors and cancer patients. Sequencing was performed with immunoSEQ multiplex PCR; in TCRdb, only in-frame clones are kept and a portion is missing. Among roughly 400,000 clones listed, 80% to 95% were seen once. The sequencing sample was made of PBMCs. These receptors came from a man in his forties with head and neck cancer.

The table lists this clone with a count of one. V gene TRBV2 combines with J gene TRBJ2-5, with 7 bases matching TRBD1. The V segment lost 7 bases and the J segment 0 bases; nucleotides outside the gene matches: 2. The CDR3 spans 13 residues. Germline lookup yields CDR1 SNHLY and CDR2 FYNNEI. CDR3 protein: CASKGQDQETQYF. As DNA, the CDR3 is TGTGCCAGCAAAGGACAGGACCAAGAGACCCAGTACTTC.

The rearrangement uses TRBV5-1 and TRBJ2-1; 11 nucleotides align to TRBD2. Germline assignment: CDR1 SGHRS and CDR2 YFSETQ. The V gene end was trimmed by 3 bases and the J gene end by 6 bases; junction bases not matched to a gene: 8. This CDR3 has 16 residues. In DNA, the CDR3 is TGCGCCAGCAGCTACAGGACTAGCGGGCCCAGCAATGAGCAGTTCTTC. It translates to CASSYRTSGPSNEQFF. The variable domain in full, with the rest retrieved from reference TRBV5-1 and TRBJ2-1, is KAGVTQTPRYLIKTRGQQVTLSCSPISGHRSVSWYQQTPGQGLQFLFEYFSETQRNKGNFPGRFSGRQFSNSRSEMNVSTLELGDSALYLCASSYRTSGPSNEQFFGPGTRLTVL.

This chain's CDR3 is CASSPRGVAEAFF. DNA of the CDR3: TGCGCCAGCAGCCCCAGGGGGGTTGCTGAAGCTTTCTTT. The chain recombines TRBV5-1 with TRBJ1-1; 7 bases are shared with TRBD1. This CDR3 region has 13 residues. The ends lost 4 bases at V and 6 bases at J; junction bases unmatched: 6. CDR1 SGHRS and CDR2 YFSETQ come from the germline V gene.

This chain links TRBV5-4 with TRBJ2-7; D is possibly TRBD2 (5 bases). The germline V gene has CDR1 SGHNT and CDR2 YYREEE (reference sequence). V was clipped by 0 bases and J by 6 bases, with 7 bases between them. The CDR3 loop spans 12 amino acids. This CDR3 is CASSLDGGEQYF. Written as DNA, the CDR3 is TGTGCCAGCAGCTTGGACGGAGGCGAGCAGTACTTC.

The chain combines TRBV2 with TRBJ1-1; D is possibly TRBD1 (5 bases). The V gene's germline CDR1 is SNHLY and CDR2 FYNNEI. Trimming pared 4 bases from V and 5 bases from J, leaving 8 bases between. The CDR3 has 12 residues. In nucleotides, the CDR3 is TGTGCCAGCAGTGCTGGGGGGACTGAAGCTTTCTTT. Protein sequence: CASSAGGTEAFF.

The chain joins TRBV6-5 to TRBJ2-7; 7 bases align to TRBD1. J lost 3 bases, V lost 7 bases, and 12 bases had no gene match. The CDR3 has 15 amino acids. Germline V CDR1 and CDR2: MNHEY, SVGAGI. CDR3 protein: CASKLGQKSYYEQYF. In DNA, the CDR3 is TGTGCCAGCAAATTGGGACAGAAGTCCTACTACGAGCAGTACTTC.

The chain employs TRBV7-2 and TRBJ1-5, with a possible D match to TRBD1 (6 bases). V lost 5 bases and J 3 bases, leaving 14 bases between the germline ends. CDR1 and CDR2 (germline): SGHTA, FQGNSA. CDR3 size: 15 residues. The CDR3 here is CASSHLGGDNQPQHF. The CDR3 DNA reads TGTGCCAGCAGCCATCTCGGGGGCGACAATCAGCCCCAGCATTTT.

V usage is TRBV9 and J usage is TRBJ2-7; no definite D call. V was shortened by 0 bases and J by 5 bases, with 18 bases between the two germline ends. Germline V CDR1 and CDR2: SGDLS, YYNGEE. The CDR3 runs 16 residues. The CDR3 DNA sequence: TGTGCCAGCAGCGTAGCTCTAAACCCCAACCTGGACGAGCAGTACTTC. Translation: CASSVALNPNLDEQYF.

The rearrangement uses TRBV11-1 and TRBJ2-1; D might be TRBD1 (5 bases). V was shortened by 0 bases and J by 6 bases, with 6 bases between the two germline ends. The CDR3 consists of 13 residues. Germline V gene sequence: CDR1 SGHAT, CDR2 FQDESV (reference sequence). CDR3: CASSLAGPNEQFF. In nucleotides, the CDR3 is TGTGCCAGCAGCTTAGCGGGGCCCAATGAGCAGTTCTTC.

J is TRBJ2-6 and V is TRBV3-1 (or the pseudogene TRBV3-2); weak D call: TRBD1 (5 bases). Germline lookup yields CDR1 LGHDT and CDR2 YNNKEL (reference sequence). The CDR3 consists of 14 residues. Trimming stripped 1 base from V and 8 bases from J, with 9 bases between. CDR3 DNA sequence: TGTGCCAGCAGCCAAGTCCCAGGGCCCAACGTCCTGACTTTC. Translated, it gives CASSQVPGPNVLTF.

The V call is TRBV7-2, the J call TRBJ2-1; the D gene is possibly TRBD1 (5 bases). Deletions cut 2 bases from V and 8 bases from J, with 10 bases between. The CDR3 length is 13 residues. Germline V CDR1 and CDR2: SGHTA, FQGNSA. The CDR3 reads CASSLTRVYEQFF. CDR3 bases: TGTGCCAGCAGCTTAACCAGGGTCTATGAGCAGTTCTTC.

The sample holds one count of this clone. The chain recombines TRBV6-2 or TRBV6-3 with TRBJ1-2; maybe TRBD1 (6 bases). V lost 6 bases and J lost 4, with 12 bases in between. This CDR3 is 13 amino acids long. Germline V gives CDR1 MNHEY, CDR2 SVGEGT. CDR3 in amino acids: CASSQDRIYGYTF. CDR3 bases: TGTGCCAGCAGCCAGGACAGAATCTATGGCTACACCTTC.

V usage is TRBV27 and J usage is TRBJ2-7, with a tentative D call TRBD1 (5 bases). V dropped 5 bases and J dropped 4 bases, with 12 bases sitting between them. Germline lookup yields CDR1 MNHEY and CDR2 SMNVEV (reference sequence). There are 13 residues in the CDR3. The DNA for the CDR3 is TGTGCCAGCAGTCTCTCACAGGCGTACGAGCAGTACTTC. This gives the protein CASSLSQAYEQYF.

The genes are TRBV6-5 and TRBJ2-5; D is ambiguous. Germline CDR1 MNHEY, CDR2 SVGAGI. V shed 7 bases and J shed 3 bases, with 12 bases lying between them. The CDR3 sequence is 13 residues long. The CDR3 DNA reads as TGTGCCAGCACATTCGGAGTAGAAGAGACCCAGTACTTC. Amino acids: CASTFGVEETQYF.

In regard to this clone: Germline and junction disagree at one end, which may indicate a read error. The V and J genes are TRBV2 and TRBJ1-2; D is uncertain. Germline-derived CDR1 and CDR2 are SNHLY and FYNNEI. This CDR3 contains 12 residues. The CDR3 here is CASSEGHYGYTF. The CDR3 DNA sequence: TGTGCCAGCAGCGAAGGACACTATGGCTACACCTTC.

The rearrangement links TRBV7-9 to TRBJ2-5, with 13 bases matching TRBD2. The CDR3 covers 16 residues. Germline CDR1 is SEHNR and CDR2 is FQNEAQ (reference sequence). The J segment lost 5 bases and the V segment lost 5 bases, leaving 8 bases of the junction unmatched. CDR3 residues: CASSPAGLAGLETQYF. The CDR3 DNA is TGTGCCAGCAGCCCCGCGGGACTAGCGGGGTTGGAGACCCAGTACTTC.

The chain has TRBV7-9 and TRBJ2-7, with 9 nucleotides matching TRBD1. V trimming: 1 base; J trimming: 4 bases; junction bases outside the gene matches: 5. Germline CDR1 reads SEHNR; CDR2 reads FQNEAQ (reference sequence). The CDR3 runs to 15 residues. CDR3 DNA sequence: TGTGCCAGCAGCTTAGGACAGGGGGTATCTTACGAGCAGTACTTC. Amino acids: CASSLGQGVSYEQYF.

This sequence joins TRBV5-4 and TRBJ2-2; TRBD1 aligns across 9 bases. The CDR3 length is 13 residues. Germline lookup yields CDR1 SGHNT and CDR2 YYREEE (reference sequence). V lost 5 bases to trimming and J lost 8 bases; unmatched junction nucleotides: 4. The CDR3 region is CASRRTGEGELFF. The CDR3 nucleotides read TGTGCCAGCAGACGGACAGGGGAGGGGGAGCTGTTTTTT.

This clone was picked up a small number of times. This chain connects TRBV27 to TRBJ2-7; 11 bases align to TRBD1. Germline trimming cut 6 bases from V and 7 bases from J; bases unmatched to any gene: 17. Germline lookup yields CDR1 MNHEY and CDR2 SMNVEV (reference sequence). The CDR3 totals 17 residues. The CDR3 loop is CASSRAPVGTGGGEQYF. The CDR3 region has the DNA TGTGCCAGCAGCCGGGCCCCCGTCGGGACAGGGGGTGGGGAGCAGTACTTC.

V usage is TRBV5-5 and J usage is TRBJ2-7, with no clear D. There are 14 residues in the CDR3. Trimming took off 4 bases at V and 2 bases at J, with 13 bases between the two ends. Germline V gene data show CDR1 as SGHKS and CDR2 as YYEKEE (reference sequence). The CDR3 coding sequence is TGTGCCAGCAGCCAAGTGGTGTGGGCCTACGAGCAGTACTTC. Its protein product is CASSQVVWAYEQYF.